The rows below give T cell receptor beta chains drawn from one sample of a study of blood T cell repertoires in COVID-19. This table comes from immunoSEQ multiplex PCR, and its TCRdb copy is limited to in-frame clones, with some not included. The table includes about 73,000 clones, approximately 89% detected once. The sample was peripheral blood. The source is a man older than 75 with acute or convalescent COVID-19. Both conserved end residues are part of each CDR3. The D gene is left open where the match is weak. Clone size is stated in some rows and not others, as once, few, many or a class when expanded.

d_call	clone_size	v_call	j_call	cdr3_nt	cdr3_aa
TRBD1	.	TRBV2	TRBJ2-7	TGTGCCAGCGCGGGACAGGGCGAGACCGAGCAGTACTTC	CASAGQGETEQYF
.	.	TRBV6-5	TRBJ2-7	TGTGCCAGCAGTTACTCGGGGGAGTGGAGGGGCTACGAGCAGTACTTC	CASSYSGEWRGYEQYF
.	.	TRBV23-1	TRBJ1-1	TGCGCCAGCAGTCAACCCCCTCCCGGGACTCCCGATGCGGAAGCTTTCTTT	CASSQPPPGTPDAEAFF
.	.	TRBV29-1	TRBJ1-3	TGCAACGTTGAAAGTCAGGGGTTTGGAAACACCATATATTTT	CNVESQGFGNTIYF
.	.	TRBV2	TRBJ2-3	TGTGCCAGCAGTGAAGCGGAGCGGGGCACAGATACGCAGTATTTT	CASSEAERGTDTQYF
TRBD1	.	TRBV15	TRBJ1-6	TGTGCCACCACCAGGGACAGCAATTCACCCCTCCACTTT	CATTRDSNSPLHF
.	.	TRBV13	TRBJ2-3	TGTGCCAGCAGCTTAGGCCTTAGGGGGCGGAGGGAAGATACGCAGTATTTT	CASSLGLRGRREDTQYF
.	once	TRBV18	TRBJ1-1	TGTGCCAGCTCACTGGCAGGGATGGACACTGAAGCTTTCTTT	CASSLAGMDTEAFF
TRBD1	once	TRBV18	TRBJ2-1	TGTGCCAGCTCAAGTGCCGGGACAGCAAATGAGCAGTTCTTC	CASSSAGTANEQFF
.	.	TRBV6-5	TRBJ1-4	TGTGCCAGCAGTCTGACGACAGGAACGAATGAAAAACTGTTTTTT	CASSLTTGTNEKLFF
.	.	TRBV19	TRBJ1-2	TGTGCCAGTAGTATATCTCCGGGGAACTATGGCTACACCTTC	CASSISPGNYGYTF
TRBD1	.	TRBV7-2	TRBJ1-1	TGTGCCAGCAGCTCTGACAGGGGCCCCAGGACTGAAGCTTTCTTT	CASSSDRGPRTEAFF
TRBD1	.	TRBV5-6	TRBJ1-1	TGTGCCAGCAGCTTTAGGGACAGGGGGGTGGCTGAAGCTTTCTTT	CASSFRDRGVAEAFF
.	.	TRBV12-3/TRBV12-4	TRBJ1-2	TGTGCCAGCAGTTTAGGGGGCCCCTATGGCTACACCTTC	CASSLGGPYGYTF
.	.	TRBV3-1/TRBV3-2	TRBJ1-1	TGTGCCAGCAGCCGATTCAACCGGGGGGATTATAGGACTGAAGCTTTCTTT	CASSRFNRGDYRTEAFF
.	.	TRBV5-8	TRBJ1-3	TGTGCCAGCAGCTTGAATCTGTCTCCTTCTGGAAACACCATATATTTT	CASSLNLSPSGNTIYF
.	.	TRBV29-1	TRBJ1-1	TGCAGCGCAGCACGGCTGGAGGCTGAAGCTTTCTTT	CSAARLEAEAFF
.	.	TRBV5-1	TRBJ2-7	TGCGCCAGCAGCTTGGCCTCGGGAAGTGCCGACGAGCAGTACTTC	CASSLASGSADEQYF
TRBD1	.	TRBV10-3	TRBJ2-2	TGTGCCATCAGTGGAGGACAGGGTTTAGGGCACGGGGAGCTGTTTTTT	CAISGGQGLGHGELFF
.	.	TRBV9	TRBJ1-2	TGTGCCAGTTCGAAAGGAGGACAGTTCAATGGCTACACCTTC	CASSKGGQFNGYTF
.	.	TRBV30	TRBJ1-6	TGTGCCTTAACGGGACTACCCAATTCACCCCTCCACTTT	CALTGLPNSPLHF
TRBD1	.	TRBV6-1	TRBJ2-3	TGTGCCAGCAGTGATTGGACAGGGTCAGATACGCAGTATTTT	CASSDWTGSDTQYF
TRBD1	.	TRBV6-2/TRBV6-3	TRBJ1-2	TGTGCCAGCAGTTTGTTACGGACAGGGGATAACTATGGCTACACCTTC	CASSLLRTGDNYGYTF
.	.	TRBV5-4	TRBJ2-7	TGTGCCAGCAGCTTGTACGGTGGAGGGGAGCAGTACTTC	CASSLYGGGEQYF
.	.	TRBV3-1/TRBV3-2	TRBJ1-3	TGTGCCAGCAGCCCAAAGAGCTACAGGGCATCTGGAAACACCATATATTTT	CASSPKSYRASGNTIYF
TRBD2	.	TRBV2	TRBJ2-5	TGTGCCAGCGATGTGGCTAGCGGGGGGGCCAGTGCCGAGACCCAGTACTTC	CASDVASGGASAETQYF
TRBD1	.	TRBV24-1	TRBJ2-1	TGTGCCACCAGTGGCGACAGGGGAAGGAAGAATGAGCAGTTCTTC	CATSGDRGRKNEQFF
TRBD1	.	TRBV25-1	TRBJ2-5	TGTGCCAGCAGTGACCTCACAACCGGGACAGGGAATCAAGAGACCCAGTACTTC	CASSDLTTGTGNQETQYF
TRBD1	.	TRBV7-7	TRBJ2-7	TGTGCCAGCAGCCTCCGGGACAGGGTATTCGGTCGGGCCTACGAGCAGTACTTC	CASSLRDRVFGRAYEQYF
.	.	TRBV14	TRBJ2-1	TGTGCCAGCAGCCAAGTCGTCGGGGATCTCCTGACATACAGTATCAATGAGCAGTTCTTC	CASSQVVGDLLTYSINEQFF
.	once	TRBV21-1	TRBJ2-1	TGTGCCAGCAGCAAAGAAATACTAGCGGGAGGCGAGCAGTTCTTC	CASSKEILAGGEQFF
TRBD1	.	TRBV13	TRBJ2-1	TGTGCCAGCAGCTTCCAGGGGGCCCACAATGAGCAGTTCTTC	CASSFQGAHNEQFF
TRBD1	.	TRBV3-1/TRBV3-2	TRBJ2-1	TGTGCCAGCAGAAGAGACAGGGGGCCGGGTGAGCAGTTCTTC	CASRRDRGPGEQFF
TRBD1	.	TRBV30	TRBJ2-2	TGTGCCTGCCAAGGACAGGGGCCCACCGGGGAGCTGTTTTTT	CACQGQGPTGELFF
.	.	TRBV5-4	TRBJ2-2	TGTGCCAGCAGCTTGCAAGCGGGGAACACCGGGGAGCTGTTTTTT	CASSLQAGNTGELFF
TRBD1	.	TRBV2	TRBJ1-2	TGTGCCAGCAGGGACAGGGGTCATGGCTACACCTTC	CASRDRGHGYTF
TRBD2	.	TRBV6-1	TRBJ2-4	TGTGCCAGCAGTGAAGTGATTCCGGGACTAGCGGGTTCCGGCATTCAGTACTTC	CASSEVIPGLAGSGIQYF
.	few	TRBV20-1	TRBJ1-1	TGCAGTGCTAGTTCCATCAACACTGAAGCTTTCTTT	CSASSINTEAFF
.	.	TRBV7-8	TRBJ1-5	TGTGCCAGCAGCTTAGCGAGGGTGGGCTACAATCAGCCCCAGCATTTT	CASSLARVGYNQPQHF
.	.	TRBV28	TRBJ1-6	TGTGCCAGCAGTTTAGTCAGGGTGGGATCACCCCTCCACTTT	CASSLVRVGSPLHF
.	.	TRBV20-1	TRBJ2-1	TGCAGTGCTAGTCTCACTAGTAAATCCTACAATGAGCAGTTCTTC	CSASLTSKSYNEQFF
TRBD1	.	TRBV19	TRBJ1-1	TGTGCCAGTAGTCCATCTTCAGGACAGGGGAGAGAAGCTTTCTTT	CASSPSSGQGREAFF
TRBD2	.	TRBV9	TRBJ2-1	TGTGCCAGCAGCGCCGGGACTACCTCTTACAATGAGCAGTTCTTC	CASSAGTTSYNEQFF
.	few	TRBV4-2	TRBJ1-2	TGTGCCAGCAGCCAAGCAAATCCATTAGCTAACTATGGCTACACCTTC	CASSQANPLANYGYTF
TRBD2	.	TRBV4-2	TRBJ2-1	TGTGCCAGCAGCCAAGATTTGGGGACTAGCGGGAGTGAGCAGTTCTTC	CASSQDLGTSGSEQFF
TRBD2	.	TRBV6-6	TRBJ2-1	TGTGCCAGCAGCCGAACTTATAGCGGGGGGCGCCCCTACAATGAGCAGTTCTTC	CASSRTYSGGRPYNEQFF
TRBD2	.	TRBV9	TRBJ2-7	TGTGCCAGCAGCGTCGGGGTAGCGGGAGCCAACGAGCAGTACTTC	CASSVGVAGANEQYF
TRBD2	.	TRBV15	TRBJ2-3	TGTGCCACCAGCGAACGCCCCGGGACTAGCGTCACAGATACGCAGTATTTT	CATSERPGTSVTDTQYF
.	.	TRBV30	TRBJ1-6	TGTGCCTGGAGTGTTGGAGGGGATCGCTCACCCCTCCACTTT	CAWSVGGDRSPLHF
TRBD2	medium-sized	TRBV7-9	TRBJ2-3	TGTGCCAGCAGCTTCTCTAGCGGGGGGGCAGATACGCAGTATTTT	CASSFSSGGADTQYF
.	once	TRBV5-1	TRBJ2-1	TGCGCCAGCAGCCCCAGGGCAGGCATCGATGAGCAGTTCTTC	CASSPRAGIDEQFF
TRBD1	.	TRBV12-5	TRBJ2-2	TGTGCTAGTGGCCCGGGACAGGGGTTTAACGCCGGGGAGCTGTTTTTT	CASGPGQGFNAGELFF
TRBD2	.	TRBV5-1	TRBJ2-1	TGCGCCAGCAGCTTGGCGGGAGGTACCTACAATGAGCAGTTCTTC	CASSLAGGTYNEQFF
.	.	TRBV5-4	TRBJ2-3	TGTGCCAGCAGCTTTTTCGGAGGGGAAGATACGCAGTATTTT	CASSFFGGEDTQYF
TRBD1	.	TRBV3-1/TRBV3-2	TRBJ1-1	TGTGCCAGCAGCCGGTTAACAGGGGGAGAGACTGAAGCTTTCTTT	CASSRLTGGETEAFF